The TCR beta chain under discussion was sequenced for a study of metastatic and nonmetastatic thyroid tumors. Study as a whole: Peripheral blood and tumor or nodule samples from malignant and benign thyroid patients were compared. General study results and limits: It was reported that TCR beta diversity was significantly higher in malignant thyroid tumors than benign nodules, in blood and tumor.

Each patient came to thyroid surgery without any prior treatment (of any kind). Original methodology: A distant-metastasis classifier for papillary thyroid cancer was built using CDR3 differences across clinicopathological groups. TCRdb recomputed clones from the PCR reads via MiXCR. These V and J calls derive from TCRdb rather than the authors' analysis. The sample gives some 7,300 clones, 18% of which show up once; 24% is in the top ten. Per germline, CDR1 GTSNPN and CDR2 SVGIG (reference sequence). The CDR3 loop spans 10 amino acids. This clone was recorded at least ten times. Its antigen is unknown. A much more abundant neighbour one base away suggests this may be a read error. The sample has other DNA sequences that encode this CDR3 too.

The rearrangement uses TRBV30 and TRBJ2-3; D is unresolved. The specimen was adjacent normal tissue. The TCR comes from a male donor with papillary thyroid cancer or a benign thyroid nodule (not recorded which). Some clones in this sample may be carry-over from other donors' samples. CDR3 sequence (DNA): TGTGCCTGGAACACAGATACACAGTATTTT. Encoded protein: CAWNTDTQYF.